The 17 T cell receptor beta chains in this list originate from one sample, sequenced in a study of T cells expressing NK-cell markers. TCRdb reprocessed the 5' RACE reads and stores each CDR3 protein as one record, lacking DNA. In all, the sample yields about 410,000 distinct CDR3 sequences. The sample comprised blood T cells: a sorted CD56 or NKG2C T cell subset, CD4+ or CD8+ T cells, or bulk PBMC T cells (not recorded which). The receptors were gathered from a woman in her forties or fifties in good health.

The chain has TRBV29-1 and TRBJ2-3. The CDR3 spans 12 residues. Germline V gives CDR1 SQVTM, CDR2 ANQGSEA. The CDR3 sequence: CSLSSDSYTQYF.

This chain links TRBV5-1 with TRBJ2-7; TCRdb picks TRBD1, but there is no DNA to check that call. The CDR3 consists of 15 residues. Germline values: CDR1 SGHRS, CDR2 YFSETQ. The CDR3: CASGPGGTKSYEQYF.

J is TRBJ2-2 and V is TRBV20-1; the D call of TRBD2 rests on TCRdb alone, since no DNA is present to check it. The CDR3 covers 13 residues. The germline CDR1 and CDR2 sequences are DFQATT and SNEGSKA (reference sequence). The CDR3 spells CSVLARYTGELFF.

CDR3 sequence: CASSAPGLPREQYF. V usage is TRBV10-1 and J usage is TRBJ2-7; the D call of TRBD2 rests on TCRdb alone, since no DNA is present to check it. Germline values: CDR1 WNHNN, CDR2 SYGVQD (reference sequence). The CDR3 extends over 14 amino acids.

The V and J genes are TRBV18 and TRBJ2-1; lacking DNA, the TRBD1 call made by TCRdb goes unchecked. Germline lookup yields CDR1 KGHSH and CDR2 LQKENI. The CDR3 covers 15 residues. CDR3 in amino acids: CASSPGARLDNEQFF.

V and J are TRBV2 and TRBJ2-7; the TCRdb D gene call, TRBD2, has no DNA to confirm it. The CDR3 is 13 amino acids. Looked up from germline, CDR1 is SNHLY and CDR2 is FYNNEI. CDR3 amino acids: CASSGAGGDEQYF.

The CDR3 region is CSVRDSSYEQYF. This chain connects TRBV29-1 to TRBJ2-7; TCRdb designates TRBD2, a call that cannot be tested without DNA. CDR3 size: 12 residues. Germline-derived CDR1 and CDR2 are SQVTM and ANQGSEA.

V is TRBV29-1 and J is TRBJ2-2. The CDR3 has 13 amino acids. The V gene's germline CDR1 is SQVTM and CDR2 ANQGSEA. This chain's CDR3 is CSVEERRVGELFF.

The chain carries TRBV27 and TRBJ2-7; TCRdb names TRBD1, which stays unverified in the absence of DNA. The CDR3 runs 13 residues. The germline gives CDR1 MNHEY, CDR2 SMNVEV (reference sequence). The CDR3 reads CASSRAGDTKQYF.

V usage is TRBV9 and J usage is TRBJ2-3; TCRdb gives TRBD2 as the D gene, but with no DNA this cannot be confirmed. The germline V gene has CDR1 SGDLS and CDR2 YYNGEE. There are 16 residues in the CDR3. CDR3 in amino acids: CASSREGSGSPDTQYF.

This rearrangement joins TRBV6-5 to TRBJ2-7; absent DNA, TCRdb's TRBD1 call cannot be checked. CDR3 size: 13 residues. Germline V gene data show CDR1 as MNHEY and CDR2 as SVGAGI. The CDR3 sequence is CASSYAGTGEQYF.

This CDR3 is CASYTSSGANVLTF. The rearrangement links TRBV27 to TRBJ2-6. The CDR3 has 14 residues. Germline loops: CDR1 MNHEY, CDR2 SMNVEV (reference sequence).

This rearrangement joins TRBV5-1 to TRBJ2-7. The CDR3 sequence is 16 residues long. Germline CDR1 and CDR2: SGHRS and YFSETQ. CDR3 sequence reads: CASSLGGRTGPNEQYF. Together with reference TRBV5-1 and TRBJ2-7, the CDR3 gives the full variable domain: KAGVTQTPRYLIKTRGQQVTLSCSPISGHRSVSWYQQTPGQGLQFLFEYFSETQRNKGNFPGRFSGRQFSNSRSEMNVSTLELGDSALYLCASSLGGRTGPNEQYFGPGTRLTVT.

V gene TRBV5-5 combines with J gene TRBJ1-4. CDR3 length equals 15 residues. Germline CDR1 SGHKS, CDR2 YYEKEE (reference sequence). CDR3: CASSPNPTSNEKLFF.

This sequence joins TRBV10-3 and TRBJ1-5. The CDR3 length is 14 residues. Per germline, CDR1 ENHRY and CDR2 SYGVKD. CDR3 region: CAISGREGDQPQHF.

J is TRBJ2-2 and V is TRBV10-2; with no DNA, the TCRdb D assignment of TRBD1 cannot be verified. The CDR3 is made up of 16 amino acids. Looked up from germline, CDR1 is WSHSY and CDR2 is SAAADI. This CDR3 is CASRERDILNTGELFF.

V is TRBV6-6 and J is TRBJ2-1; the D call from TCRdb, TRBD1, cannot be confirmed without DNA. Germline V gives CDR1 MNHNY, CDR2 SVGAGI (reference sequence). The length of the CDR3 is 14 residues. The CDR3 sequence: CASSAWTGVNEQFF.